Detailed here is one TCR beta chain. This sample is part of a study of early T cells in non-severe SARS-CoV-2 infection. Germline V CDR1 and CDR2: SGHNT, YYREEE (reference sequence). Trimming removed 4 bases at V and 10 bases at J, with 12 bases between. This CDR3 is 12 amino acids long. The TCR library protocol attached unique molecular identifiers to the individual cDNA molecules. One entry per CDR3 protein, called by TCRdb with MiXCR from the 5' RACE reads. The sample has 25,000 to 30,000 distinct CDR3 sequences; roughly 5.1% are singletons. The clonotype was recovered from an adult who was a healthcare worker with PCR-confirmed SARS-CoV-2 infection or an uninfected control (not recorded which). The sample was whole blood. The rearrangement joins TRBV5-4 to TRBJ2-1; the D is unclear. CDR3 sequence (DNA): TGTGCCAGCAGCCTGACCGGCCGAGAGCAGTTCTTC. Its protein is CASSLTGREQFF. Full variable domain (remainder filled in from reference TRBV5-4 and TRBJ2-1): ETGVTQSPTHLIKTRGQQVTLRCSSQSGHNTVSWYQQALGQGPQFIFQYYREEENGRGNFPPRFSGLQFPNYSSELNVNALELDDSALYLCASSLTGREQFFGPGTRLTVL.